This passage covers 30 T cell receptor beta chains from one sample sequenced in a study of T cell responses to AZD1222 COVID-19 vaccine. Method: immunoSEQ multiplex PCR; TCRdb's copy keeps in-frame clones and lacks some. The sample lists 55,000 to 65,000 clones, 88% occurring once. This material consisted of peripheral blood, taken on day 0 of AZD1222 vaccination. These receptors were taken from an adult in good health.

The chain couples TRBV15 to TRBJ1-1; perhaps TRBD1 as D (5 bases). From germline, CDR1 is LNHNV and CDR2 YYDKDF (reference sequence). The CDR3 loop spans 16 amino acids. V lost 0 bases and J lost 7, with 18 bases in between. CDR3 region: CATSRDRGNGYGEAFF. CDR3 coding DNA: TGTGCCACCAGCAGAGATCGGGGGAATGGGTACGGTGAAGCTTTCTTT.

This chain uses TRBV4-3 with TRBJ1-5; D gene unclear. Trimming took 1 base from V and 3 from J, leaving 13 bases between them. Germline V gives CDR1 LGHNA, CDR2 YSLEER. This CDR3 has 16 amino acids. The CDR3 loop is CASSQGTGRINQPQHF. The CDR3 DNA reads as TGCGCCAGCAGCCAAGGGACGGGTCGAATCAATCAGCCCCAGCATTTT.

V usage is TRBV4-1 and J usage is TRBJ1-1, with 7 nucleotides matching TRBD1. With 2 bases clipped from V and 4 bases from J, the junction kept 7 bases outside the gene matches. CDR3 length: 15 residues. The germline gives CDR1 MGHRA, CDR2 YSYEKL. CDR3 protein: CASSQPTTGITEAFF. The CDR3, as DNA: TGCGCCAGCAGCCAACCTACGACAGGGATCACTGAAGCTTTCTTT.

CDR3 region: CASSFPRGEGWGEQYF. DNA for the CDR3: TGTGCCAGCAGTTTCCCTAGGGGGGAGGGTTGGGGCGAGCAGTACTTC. J is TRBJ2-7 and V is TRBV28; maybe TRBD2 (7 bases). Trimming removed 3 bases at V and 6 bases at J, with 21 bases between. Germline V lookup: CDR1 MDHEN, CDR2 SYDVKM. This CDR3 comprises 16 residues.

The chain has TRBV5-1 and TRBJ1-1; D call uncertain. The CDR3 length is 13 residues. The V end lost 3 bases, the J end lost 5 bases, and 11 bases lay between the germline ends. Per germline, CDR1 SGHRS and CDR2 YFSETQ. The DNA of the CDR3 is TGCGCCAGCAGCTCGGCTCCAGATACTGAAGCTTTCTTT. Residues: CASSSAPDTEAFF.

The CDR3 region has the DNA TGTGCCAGCGGCCGGGCCCCTTCCTACGAGCAGTACTTC. This sequence encodes CASGRAPSYEQYF. The rearrangement uses TRBV6-5 and TRBJ2-7; D unclear. The V end lost 8 bases, the J end lost 1 base, and 12 bases lay between the germline ends. Germline loops: CDR1 MNHEY, CDR2 SVGAGI. CDR3 length equals 13 residues.

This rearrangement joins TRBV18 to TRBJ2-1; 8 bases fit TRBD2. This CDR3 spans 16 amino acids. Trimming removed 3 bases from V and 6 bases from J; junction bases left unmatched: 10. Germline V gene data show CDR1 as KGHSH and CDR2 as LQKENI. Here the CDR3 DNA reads TGTGCCAGCTCACCCAAAGTTAGCGGGATCGGCAATGAGCAGTTCTTC. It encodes CASSPKVSGIGNEQFF.

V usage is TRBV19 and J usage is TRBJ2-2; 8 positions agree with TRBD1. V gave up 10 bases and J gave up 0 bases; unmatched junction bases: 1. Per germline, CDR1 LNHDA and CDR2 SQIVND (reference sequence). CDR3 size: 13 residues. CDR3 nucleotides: TGTGCCATACAGGGGGCGAACACCGGGGAGCTGTTTTTT. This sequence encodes CAIQGANTGELFF.

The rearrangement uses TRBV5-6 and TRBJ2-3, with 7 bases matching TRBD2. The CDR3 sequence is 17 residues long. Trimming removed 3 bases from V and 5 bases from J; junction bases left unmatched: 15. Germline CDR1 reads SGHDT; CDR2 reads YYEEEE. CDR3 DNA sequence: TGTGCCAGCAGCTGGGGTGGGGTACTAGCGTGGGGAGATACGCAGTATTTT. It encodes CASSWGGVLAWGDTQYF. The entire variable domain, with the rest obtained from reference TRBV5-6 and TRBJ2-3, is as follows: DAGVTQSPTHLIKTRGQQVTLRCSPKSGHDTVSWYQQALGQGPQFIFQYYEEEERQRGNFPDRFSGHQFPNYSSELNVNALLLGDSALYLCASSWGGVLAWGDTQYFGPGTRLTVL.

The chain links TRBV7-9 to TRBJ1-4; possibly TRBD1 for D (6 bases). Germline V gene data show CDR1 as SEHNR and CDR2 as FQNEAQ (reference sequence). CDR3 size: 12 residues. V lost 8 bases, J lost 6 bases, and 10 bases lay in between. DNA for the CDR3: TGTGCCAGCGACGCAGGGGATGAAAAACTGTTTTTT. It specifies CASDAGDEKLFF. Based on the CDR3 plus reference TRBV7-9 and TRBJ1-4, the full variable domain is DTGVSQNPRHKITKRGQNVTFRCDPISEHNRLYWYRQTLGQGPEFLTYFQNEAQLEKSRLLSDRFSAERPKGSFSTLEIQRTEQGDSAMYLCASDAGDEKLFFGSGTQLSVL.

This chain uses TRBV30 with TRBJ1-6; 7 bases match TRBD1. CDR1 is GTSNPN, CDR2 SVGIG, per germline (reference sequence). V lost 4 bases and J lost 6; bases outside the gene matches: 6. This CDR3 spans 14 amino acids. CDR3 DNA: TGTGCCTGGACCCTGGACAGGCTTAATTCACCCCTCCACTTT. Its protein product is CAWTLDRLNSPLHF.

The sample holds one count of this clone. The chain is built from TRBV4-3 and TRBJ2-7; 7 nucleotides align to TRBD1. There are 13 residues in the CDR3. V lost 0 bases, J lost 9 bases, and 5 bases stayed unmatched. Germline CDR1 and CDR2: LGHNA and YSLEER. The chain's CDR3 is CASSQEDRLGQYF. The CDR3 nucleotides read TGCGCCAGCAGCCAAGAGGACAGGTTGGGGCAGTACTTC.

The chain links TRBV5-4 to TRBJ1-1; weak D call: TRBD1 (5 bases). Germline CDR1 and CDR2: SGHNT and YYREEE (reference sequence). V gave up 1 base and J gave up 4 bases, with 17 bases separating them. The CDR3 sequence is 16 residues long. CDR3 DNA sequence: TGTGCCAGCAGCTTGAGCCAGGGAAGTGGGAGCACTGAAGCTTTCTTT. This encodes CASSLSQGSGSTEAFF.

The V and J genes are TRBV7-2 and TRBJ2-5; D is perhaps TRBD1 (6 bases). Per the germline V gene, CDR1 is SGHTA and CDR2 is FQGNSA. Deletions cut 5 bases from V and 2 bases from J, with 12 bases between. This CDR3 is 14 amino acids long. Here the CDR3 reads CASSPIGGQETQYF. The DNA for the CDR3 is TGTGCCAGCAGCCCCATAGGGGGACAAGAGACCCAGTACTTC.

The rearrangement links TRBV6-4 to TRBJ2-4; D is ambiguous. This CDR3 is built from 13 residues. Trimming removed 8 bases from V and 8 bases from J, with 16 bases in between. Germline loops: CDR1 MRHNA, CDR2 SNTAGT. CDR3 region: CASGVFELHIQYF. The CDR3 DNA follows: TGTGCCAGCGGGGTGTTTGAGTTACACATTCAGTACTTC.

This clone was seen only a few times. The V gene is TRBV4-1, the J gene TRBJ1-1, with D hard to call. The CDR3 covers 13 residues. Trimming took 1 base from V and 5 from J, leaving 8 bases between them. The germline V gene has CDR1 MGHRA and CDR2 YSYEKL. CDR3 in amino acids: CASSQGVRTEAFF. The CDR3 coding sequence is TGCGCCAGCAGCCAAGGAGTGAGGACTGAAGCTTTCTTT.

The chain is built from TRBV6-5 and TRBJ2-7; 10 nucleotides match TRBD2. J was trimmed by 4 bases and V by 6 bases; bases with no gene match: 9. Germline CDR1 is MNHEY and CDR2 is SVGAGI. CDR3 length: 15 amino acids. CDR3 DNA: TGTGCCAGCAGGGCCCCGGGACTAGCGATGTACGAGCAGTACTTC. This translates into CASRAPGLAMYEQYF.

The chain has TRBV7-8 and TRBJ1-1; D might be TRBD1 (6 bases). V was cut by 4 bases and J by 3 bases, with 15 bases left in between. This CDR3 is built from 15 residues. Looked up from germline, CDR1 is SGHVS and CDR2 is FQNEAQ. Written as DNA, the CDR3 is TGTGCCAGCAGCTCGGTCGCCGGGGGCCACACTGAAGCTTTCTTT. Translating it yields CASSSVAGGHTEAFF.

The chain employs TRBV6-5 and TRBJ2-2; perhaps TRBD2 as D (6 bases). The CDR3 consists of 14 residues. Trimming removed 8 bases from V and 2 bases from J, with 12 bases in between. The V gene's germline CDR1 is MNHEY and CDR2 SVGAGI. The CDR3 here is CASGWRENTGELFF. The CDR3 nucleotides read TGTGCCAGCGGCTGGAGGGAAAACACCGGGGAGCTGTTTTTT.

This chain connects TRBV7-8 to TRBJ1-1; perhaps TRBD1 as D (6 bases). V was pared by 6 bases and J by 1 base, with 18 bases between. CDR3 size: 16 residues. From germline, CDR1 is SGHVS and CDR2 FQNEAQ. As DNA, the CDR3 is TGTGCCAGCAGGGGGGGGGCCAAGACTTCGAACACTGAAGCTTTCTTT. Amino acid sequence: CASRGGAKTSNTEAFF.

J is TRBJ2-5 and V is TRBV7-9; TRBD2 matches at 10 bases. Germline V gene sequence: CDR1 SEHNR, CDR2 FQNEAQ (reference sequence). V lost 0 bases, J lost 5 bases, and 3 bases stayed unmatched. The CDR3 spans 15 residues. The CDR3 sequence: CASSLASGRTETQYF. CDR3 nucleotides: TGTGCCAGCAGCTTAGCTAGCGGGAGGACCGAGACCCAGTACTTC. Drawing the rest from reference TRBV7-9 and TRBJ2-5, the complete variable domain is DTGVSQNPRHKITKRGQNVTFRCDPISEHNRLYWYRQTLGQGPEFLTYFQNEAQLEKSRLLSDRFSAERPKGSFSTLEIQRTEQGDSAMYLCASSLASGRTETQYFGPGTRLLVL.

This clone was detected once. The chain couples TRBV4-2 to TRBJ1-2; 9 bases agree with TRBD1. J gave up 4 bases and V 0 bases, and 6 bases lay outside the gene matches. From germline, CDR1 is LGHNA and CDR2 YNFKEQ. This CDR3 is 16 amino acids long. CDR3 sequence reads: CASSQEGTGGFYGYTF. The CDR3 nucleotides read TGTGCCAGCAGCCAAGAAGGTACAGGGGGCTTCTATGGCTACACCTTC.

CDR3 sequence (DNA): TGTGCCAGCAGCTTGGGCCCCAACAGGGCTAATTCACCCCTCCACTTT. This sequence encodes CASSLGPNRANSPLHF. This chain links TRBV5-6 with TRBJ1-6; D is perhaps TRBD1 (6 bases). Between the trimmed V and J ends, which lost 0 bases and 6 bases, there was a span of 13 bases. The germline gives CDR1 SGHDT, CDR2 YYEEEE. The length of the CDR3 is 16 residues.

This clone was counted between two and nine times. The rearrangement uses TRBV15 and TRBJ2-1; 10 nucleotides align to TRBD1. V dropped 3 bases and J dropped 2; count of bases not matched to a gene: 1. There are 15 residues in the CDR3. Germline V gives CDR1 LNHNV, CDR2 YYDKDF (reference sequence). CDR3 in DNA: TGTGCCACCAGCAGGGGACAGGGGACCTACAATGAGCAGTTCTTC. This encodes CATSRGQGTYNEQFF.

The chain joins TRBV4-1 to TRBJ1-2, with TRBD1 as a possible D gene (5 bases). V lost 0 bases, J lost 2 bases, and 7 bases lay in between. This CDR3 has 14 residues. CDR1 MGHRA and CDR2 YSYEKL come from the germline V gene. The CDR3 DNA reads TGCGCCAGCAGCCAAGATGAGGGGAACTATGGCTACACCTTC. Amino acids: CASSQDEGNYGYTF.

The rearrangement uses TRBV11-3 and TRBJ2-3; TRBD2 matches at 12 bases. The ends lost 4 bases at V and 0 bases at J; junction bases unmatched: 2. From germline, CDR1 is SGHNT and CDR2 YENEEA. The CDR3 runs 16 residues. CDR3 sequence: CASSWGTSGSTDTQYF. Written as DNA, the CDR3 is TGTGCCAGCAGCTGGGGGACTAGCGGGAGCACAGATACGCAGTATTTT.

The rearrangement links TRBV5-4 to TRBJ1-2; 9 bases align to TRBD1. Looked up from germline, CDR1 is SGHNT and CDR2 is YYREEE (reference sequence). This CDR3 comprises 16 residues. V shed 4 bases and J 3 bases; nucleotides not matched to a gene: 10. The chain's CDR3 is CASSPEQGATYYGYTF. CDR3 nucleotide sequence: TGTGCCAGCAGCCCTGAACAGGGGGCCACCTACTATGGCTACACCTTC.

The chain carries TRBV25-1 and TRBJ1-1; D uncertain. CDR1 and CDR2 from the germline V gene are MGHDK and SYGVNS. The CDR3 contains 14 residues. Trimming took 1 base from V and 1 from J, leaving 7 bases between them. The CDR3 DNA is TGTGCCAGCAGTGAATCATATGGGAACACTGAAGCTTTCTTT. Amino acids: CASSESYGNTEAFF.

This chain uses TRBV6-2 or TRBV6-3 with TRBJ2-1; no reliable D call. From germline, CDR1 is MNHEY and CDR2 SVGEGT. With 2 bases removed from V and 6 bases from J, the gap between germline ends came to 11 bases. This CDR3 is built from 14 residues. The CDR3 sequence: CASSYPPMTNEQFF. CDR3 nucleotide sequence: TGTGCCAGCAGTTACCCCCCTATGACCAATGAGCAGTTCTTC.

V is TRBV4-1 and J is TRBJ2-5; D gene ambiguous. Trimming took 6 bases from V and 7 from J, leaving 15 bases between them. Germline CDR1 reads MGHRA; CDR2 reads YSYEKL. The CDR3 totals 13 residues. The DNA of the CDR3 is TGCGCCAGCAGGAGTTTGGGTGCTGGGACCCAGTACTTC. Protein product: CASRSLGAGTQYF.